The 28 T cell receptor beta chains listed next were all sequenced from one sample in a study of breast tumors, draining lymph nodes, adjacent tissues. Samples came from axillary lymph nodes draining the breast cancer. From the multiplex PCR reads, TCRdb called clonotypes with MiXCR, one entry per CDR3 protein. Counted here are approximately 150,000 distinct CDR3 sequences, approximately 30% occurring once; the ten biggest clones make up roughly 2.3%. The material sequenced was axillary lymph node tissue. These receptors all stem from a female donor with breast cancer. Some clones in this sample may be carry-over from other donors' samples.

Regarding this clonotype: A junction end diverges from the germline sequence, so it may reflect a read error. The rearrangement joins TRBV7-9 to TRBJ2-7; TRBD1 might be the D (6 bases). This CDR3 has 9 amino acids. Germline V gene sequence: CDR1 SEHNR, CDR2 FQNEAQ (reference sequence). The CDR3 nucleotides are TGTGCCAGCAGCCATAACAGGGACTTC. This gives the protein CASSHNRDF.

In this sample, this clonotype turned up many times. The DNA of the CDR3 is TGTGCCAGCAGCCCCTATACTAACTATGGCTACACCTTC. Translation: CASSPYTNYGYTF. The gene calls are TRBV27 and TRBJ1-2; D is undetermined. The ends were cut back, 6 bases at V and 0 bases at J, with 8 bases in the middle. Germline V CDR1 and CDR2: MNHEY, SMNVEV (reference sequence). This CDR3 spans 13 amino acids.

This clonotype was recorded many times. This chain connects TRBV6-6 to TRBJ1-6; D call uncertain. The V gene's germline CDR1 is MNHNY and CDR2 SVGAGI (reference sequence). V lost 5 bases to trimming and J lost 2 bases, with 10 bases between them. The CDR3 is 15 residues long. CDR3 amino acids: CASSHGQTYNSPLHF. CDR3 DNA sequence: TGTGCCAGCAGTCACGGGCAGACCTATAATTCACCCCTCCACTTT.

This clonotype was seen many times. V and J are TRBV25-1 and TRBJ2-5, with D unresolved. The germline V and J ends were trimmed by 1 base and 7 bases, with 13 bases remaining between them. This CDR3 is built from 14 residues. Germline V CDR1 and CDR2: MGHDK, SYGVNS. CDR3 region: CASSEFRITGTQYF. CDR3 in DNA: TGTGCCAGCAGTGAATTCCGAATTACCGGGACCCAGTACTTC.

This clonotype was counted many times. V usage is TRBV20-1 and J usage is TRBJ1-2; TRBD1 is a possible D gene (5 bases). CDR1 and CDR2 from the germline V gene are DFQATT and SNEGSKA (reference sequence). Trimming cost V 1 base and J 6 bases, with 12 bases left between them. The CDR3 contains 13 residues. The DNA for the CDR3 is TGCAGTGCTAGAGTGGGCAGGGCCCATGGCTACACCTTC. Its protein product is CSARVGRAHGYTF.

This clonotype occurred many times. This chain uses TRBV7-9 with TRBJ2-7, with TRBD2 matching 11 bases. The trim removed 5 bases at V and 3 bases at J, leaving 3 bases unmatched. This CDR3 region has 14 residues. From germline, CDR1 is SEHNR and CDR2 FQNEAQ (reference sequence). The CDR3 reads CASSETSGVYEQYF. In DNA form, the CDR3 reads TGTGCCAGCAGCGAGACTAGCGGGGTCTACGAGCAGTACTTC.

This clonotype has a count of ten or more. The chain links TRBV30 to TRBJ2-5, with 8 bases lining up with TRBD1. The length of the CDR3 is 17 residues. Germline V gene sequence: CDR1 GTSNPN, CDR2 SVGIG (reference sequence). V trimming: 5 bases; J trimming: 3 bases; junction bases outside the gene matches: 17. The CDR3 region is CAWGPDRGWLGEETQYF. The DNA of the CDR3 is TGTGCCTGGGGACCTGACAGGGGTTGGCTAGGGGAAGAGACCCAGTACTTC.

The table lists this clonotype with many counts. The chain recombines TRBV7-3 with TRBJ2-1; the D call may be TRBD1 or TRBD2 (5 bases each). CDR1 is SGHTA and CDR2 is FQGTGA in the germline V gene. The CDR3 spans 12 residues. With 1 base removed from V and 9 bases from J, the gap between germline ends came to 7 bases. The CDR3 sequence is CASSLRGSEQFF. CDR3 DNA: TGTGCCAGCAGCTTAAGGGGGAGTGAGCAGTTCTTC.

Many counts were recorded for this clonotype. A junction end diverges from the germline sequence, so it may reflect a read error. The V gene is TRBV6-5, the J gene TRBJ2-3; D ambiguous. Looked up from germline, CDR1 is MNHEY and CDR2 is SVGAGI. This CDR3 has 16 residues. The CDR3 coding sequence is TGTGCCAGCAGTCACTCTCCCCAGTTAGGGACAGATACGCAGTATTTT. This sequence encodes CASSHSPQLGTDTQYF.

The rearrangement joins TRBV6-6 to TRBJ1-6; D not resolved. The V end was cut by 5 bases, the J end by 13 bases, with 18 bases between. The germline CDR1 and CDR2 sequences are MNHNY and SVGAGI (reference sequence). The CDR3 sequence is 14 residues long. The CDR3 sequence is CASSEVKGTSPLHF. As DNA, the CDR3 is TGTGCCAGCAGTGAAGTCAAGGGAACATCGCCCCTCCACTTT.

CDR3 loop: CASSQDGCSSPLHF. The CDR3 coding sequence is TGTGCCAGCAGCCAAGACGGTTGTAGTTCACCCCTCCACTTT. This rearrangement joins TRBV3-1 to TRBJ1-6; D is unclear. Between the trimmed V and J ends, which lost 0 bases and 9 bases, there was a span of 9 bases. CDR3 length: 14 residues. Germline V CDR1 and CDR2: LGHDT, YNNKEL (reference sequence).

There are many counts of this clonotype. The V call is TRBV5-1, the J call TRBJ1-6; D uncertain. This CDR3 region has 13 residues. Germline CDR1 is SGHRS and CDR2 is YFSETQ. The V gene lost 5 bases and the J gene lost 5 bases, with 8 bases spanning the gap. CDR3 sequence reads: CASRFSDNSPLHF. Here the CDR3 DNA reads TGCGCCAGCAGGTTTTCGGATAATTCACCCCTCCACTTT.

CDR3 sequence (DNA): TGCAGTGCCGGGACGGACGACCAGCCCCAGCATTTT. Translating gives CSAGTDDQPQHF. The rearrangement links TRBV20-1 to TRBJ1-5; D may be TRBD1 (5 bases). CDR1 and CDR2 from the germline V gene are DFQATT and SNEGSKA (reference sequence). Trimming shortened V by 6 bases and J by 7 bases, and 13 bases separated the two germline ends. The CDR3 loop spans 12 amino acids.

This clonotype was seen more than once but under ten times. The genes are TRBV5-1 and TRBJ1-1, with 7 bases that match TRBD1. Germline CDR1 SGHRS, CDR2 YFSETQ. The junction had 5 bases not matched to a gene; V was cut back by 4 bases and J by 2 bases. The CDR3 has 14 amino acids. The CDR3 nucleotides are TGCGCCAGCAGCCCGGGGGACAGAAACACTGAAGCTTTCTTT. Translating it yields CASSPGDRNTEAFF.

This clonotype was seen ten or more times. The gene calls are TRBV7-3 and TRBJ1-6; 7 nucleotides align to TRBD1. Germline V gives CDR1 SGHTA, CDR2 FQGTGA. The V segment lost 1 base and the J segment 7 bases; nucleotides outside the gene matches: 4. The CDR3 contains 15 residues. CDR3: CASSLKGTENSPLHF. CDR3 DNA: TGTGCCAGCAGCTTAAAGGGGACAGAAAATTCACCCCTCCACTTT.

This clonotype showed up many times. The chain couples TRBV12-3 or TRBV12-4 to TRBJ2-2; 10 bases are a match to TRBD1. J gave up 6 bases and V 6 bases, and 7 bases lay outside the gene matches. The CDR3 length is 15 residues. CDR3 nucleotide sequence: TGTGCCAGCAGCCGCCGACAGGGGGCCCCCGGGGAGCTGTTTTTT. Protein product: CASSRRQGAPGELFF.

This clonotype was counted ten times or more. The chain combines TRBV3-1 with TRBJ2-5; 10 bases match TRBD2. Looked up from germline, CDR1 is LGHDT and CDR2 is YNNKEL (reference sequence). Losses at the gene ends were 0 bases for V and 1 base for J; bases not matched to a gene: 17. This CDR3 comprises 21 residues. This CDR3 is CASSQDLPAGGHMVPQETQYF. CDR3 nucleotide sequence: TGTGCCAGCAGCCAAGATCTGCCAGCGGGGGGGCATATGGTCCCCCAAGAGACCCAGTACTTC.

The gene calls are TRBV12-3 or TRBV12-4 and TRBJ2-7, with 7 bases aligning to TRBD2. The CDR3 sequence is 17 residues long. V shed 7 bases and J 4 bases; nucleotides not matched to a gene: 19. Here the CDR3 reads CASITCPGLEERYEQYF. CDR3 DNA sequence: TGTGCCAGCATAACGTGCCCAGGACTAGAGGAGCGTTACGAGCAGTACTTC.

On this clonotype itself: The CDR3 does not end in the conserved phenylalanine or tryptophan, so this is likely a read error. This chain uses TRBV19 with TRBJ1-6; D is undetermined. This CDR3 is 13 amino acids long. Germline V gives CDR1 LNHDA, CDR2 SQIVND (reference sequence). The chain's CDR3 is CASNNRYSSPLHL. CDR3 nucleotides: TGTGCCAGTAATAACAGATATAGTTCACCCCTCCACCTT.

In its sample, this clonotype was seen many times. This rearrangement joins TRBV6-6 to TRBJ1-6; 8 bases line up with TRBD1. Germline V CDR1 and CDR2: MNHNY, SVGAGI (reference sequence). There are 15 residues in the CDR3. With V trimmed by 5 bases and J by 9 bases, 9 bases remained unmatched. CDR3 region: CASSHRGQGGSPLHF. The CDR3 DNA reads TGTGCCAGCAGTCACCGCGGACAGGGAGGTTCACCCCTCCACTTT.

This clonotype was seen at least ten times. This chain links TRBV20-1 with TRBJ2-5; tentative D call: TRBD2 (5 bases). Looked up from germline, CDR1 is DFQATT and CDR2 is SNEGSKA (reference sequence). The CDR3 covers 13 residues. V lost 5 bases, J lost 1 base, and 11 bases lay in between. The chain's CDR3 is CSASRTFQETQYF. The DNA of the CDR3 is TGCAGTGCTTCGAGGACTTTCCAAGAGACCCAGTACTTC.

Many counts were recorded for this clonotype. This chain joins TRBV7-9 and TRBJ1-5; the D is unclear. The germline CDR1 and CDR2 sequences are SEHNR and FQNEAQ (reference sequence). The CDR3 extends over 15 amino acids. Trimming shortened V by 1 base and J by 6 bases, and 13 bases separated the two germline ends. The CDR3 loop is CASSLGPLAGQPQHF. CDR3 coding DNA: TGTGCCAGCAGCTTAGGGCCTCTGGCGGGTCAGCCCCAGCATTTT.

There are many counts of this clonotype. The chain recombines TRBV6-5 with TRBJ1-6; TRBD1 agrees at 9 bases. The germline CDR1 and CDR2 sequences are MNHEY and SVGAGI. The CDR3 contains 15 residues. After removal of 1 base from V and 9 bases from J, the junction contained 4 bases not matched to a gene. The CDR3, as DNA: TGTGCCAGCAGTTACTGGGGACAGGGCGGTTCACCCCTCCACTTT. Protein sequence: CASSYWGQGGSPLHF.

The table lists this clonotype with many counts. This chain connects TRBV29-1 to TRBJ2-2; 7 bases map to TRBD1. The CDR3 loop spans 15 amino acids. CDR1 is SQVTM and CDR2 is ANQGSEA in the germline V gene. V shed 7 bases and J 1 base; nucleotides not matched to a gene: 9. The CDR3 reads CSALRGSGNTGELFF. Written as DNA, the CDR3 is TGCAGCGCCCTCAGGGGGAGCGGGAACACCGGGGAGCTGTTTTTT.

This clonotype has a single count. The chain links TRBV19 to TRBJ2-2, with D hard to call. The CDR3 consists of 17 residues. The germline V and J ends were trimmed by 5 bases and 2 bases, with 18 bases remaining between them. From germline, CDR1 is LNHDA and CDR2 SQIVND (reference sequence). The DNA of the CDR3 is TGTGCCAGTAGTTCGGAGAATTTCTCTGGAAACACCGGGGAGCTGTTTTTT. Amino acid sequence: CASSSENFSGNTGELFF.

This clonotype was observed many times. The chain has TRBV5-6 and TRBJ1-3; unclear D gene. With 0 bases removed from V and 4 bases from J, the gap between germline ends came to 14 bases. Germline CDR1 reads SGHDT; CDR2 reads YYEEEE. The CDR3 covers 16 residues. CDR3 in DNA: TGTGCCAGCAGCTTGGTAGGCGACCTGTCGGGAAACACCATATATTTT. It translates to CASSLVGDLSGNTIYF.

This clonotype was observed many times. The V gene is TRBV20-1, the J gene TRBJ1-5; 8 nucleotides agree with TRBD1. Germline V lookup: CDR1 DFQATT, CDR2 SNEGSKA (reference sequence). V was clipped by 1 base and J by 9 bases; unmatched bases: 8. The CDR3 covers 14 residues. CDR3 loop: CSARGGQGVGPQHF. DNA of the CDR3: TGCAGTGCTAGAGGAGGACAGGGAGTAGGGCCCCAGCATTTT.

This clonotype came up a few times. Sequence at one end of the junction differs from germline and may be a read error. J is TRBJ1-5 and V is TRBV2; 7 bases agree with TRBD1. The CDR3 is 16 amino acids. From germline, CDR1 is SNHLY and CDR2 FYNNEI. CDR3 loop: CASSIGQVRSNQSQHF. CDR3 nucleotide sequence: TGTGCCAGCAGTATTGGACAGGTGCGGAGCAATCAGTCCCAGCATTTC.